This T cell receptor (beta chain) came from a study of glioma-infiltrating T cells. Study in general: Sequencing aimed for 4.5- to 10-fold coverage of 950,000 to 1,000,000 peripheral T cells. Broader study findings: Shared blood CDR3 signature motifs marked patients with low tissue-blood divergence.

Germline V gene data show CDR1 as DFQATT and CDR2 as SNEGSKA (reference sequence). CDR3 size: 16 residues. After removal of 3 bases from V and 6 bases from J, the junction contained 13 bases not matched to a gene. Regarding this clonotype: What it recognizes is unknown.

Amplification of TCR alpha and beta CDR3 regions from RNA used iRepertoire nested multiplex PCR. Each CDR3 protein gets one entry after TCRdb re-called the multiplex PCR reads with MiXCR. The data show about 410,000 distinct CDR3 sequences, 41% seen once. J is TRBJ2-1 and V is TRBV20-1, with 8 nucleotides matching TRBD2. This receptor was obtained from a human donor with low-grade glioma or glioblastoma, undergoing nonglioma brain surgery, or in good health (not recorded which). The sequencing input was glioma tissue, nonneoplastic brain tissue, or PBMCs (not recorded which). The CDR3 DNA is TGCAGTGCTAGTCCCGAGGCAGGGACTAGGACCAATGAGCAGTTCTTC. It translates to CSASPEAGTRTNEQFF.